The entry below gives a single T cell receptor beta chain sequence along with its context. What it binds is not known. The data were taken from a study of vaccination and CD4 T cells after COVID-19. Described treatment: roughly 10-day PBMC culture with coronavirus spike peptide pools or control peptides (ViraFEST assay). Cultured CD4+ T cells had their DNA profiled by the Oncomine TCR Beta short-read assay. TCRdb called the PCR reads again in MiXCR, with one record for every CDR3 protein. Altogether about 19,000 distinct CDR3 sequences are present, approximately 33% being singletons, with the ten largest covering about 15%. V was cut by 5 bases and J by 4 bases, with 9 bases left in between. Germline CDR1 is SEHNR and CDR2 is FQNEAQ (reference sequence). This CDR3 has 13 amino acids.

The source is a human donor with COVID-19. Input material: cultured CD4+ T cells from blood. V is TRBV7-9 and J is TRBJ1-3; D call uncertain. The CDR3 nucleotides are TGTGCCAGCAGCGAAAGGACCGGAAACACCATATATTTT. It translates to CASSERTGNTIYF.